A selection of T cell receptor beta chains follows, all from one sample in a study of T-cell reconstitution after alpha-beta-depleted transplantation in children. TCRdb redid the calling of the PCR reads with MiXCR, one entry per CDR3 protein. This table holds hundreds of thousands of distinct CDR3 sequences, under 15% found once. The material was PBMCs, mostly from graft donor cells, obtained 360 days after TCRalphabeta/CD19-depleted stem cell transplant. Every receptor here comes from a male patient aged 10 to 17 who had a stem cell transplant for acute myeloid leukemia, so the T cells may come from the graft donor. Both conserved end residues are part of each CDR3. The D gene is left open where the match is weak. Only some rows state a clone size, as once, few, many or a class for expanded clones.

v_call	d_call	clone_size	j_call	cdr3_aa	cdr3_nt
TRBV12-3/TRBV12-4	NA	NA	TRBJ2-1	CASANGMGTYNEQFF	TGTGCCAGCGCGAACGGGATGGGAACCTACAATGAGCAGTTCTTC
TRBV28	TRBD2	NA	TRBJ2-3	CASTGSGRAGDTQYF	TGTGCCAGCACGGGCAGCGGGAGGGCCGGAGATACGCAGTATTTT
TRBV20-1	NA	NA	TRBJ2-7	CSARDRETVYEQYF	TGCAGTGCTAGAGATCGGGAGACGGTTTACGAGCAGTACTTC
TRBV20-1	NA	few	TRBJ2-5	CSARRPAPETQYF	TGCAGTGCTCGAAGGCCGGCTCCAGAGACCCAGTACTTC
TRBV7-9	NA	NA	TRBJ2-1	CASVGEDEQFF	TGTGCCTCCGTCGGGGAAGATGAGCAGTTCTTC
TRBV20-1	NA	few	TRBJ1-5	CSAKAAENSNQPQHF	TGCAGTGCTAAGGCAGCGGAGAATAGCAATCAGCCCCAGCATTTT
TRBV28	NA	few	TRBJ2-6	CASSFIERGLPSGANVLTF	TGTGCCAGCAGTTTTATTGAGCGAGGCCTACCTAGCGGGGCCAACGTCCTGACTTTC
TRBV28	NA	NA	TRBJ2-5	CASSHRWRGETQYF	TGTGCCAGCAGCCACCGCTGGCGAGGGGAGACCCAGTACTTC
TRBV29-1	TRBD1	few	TRBJ1-1	CSVKTGVPTEAFF	TGCAGCGTAAAAACAGGGGTCCCCACTGAAGCTTTCTTT
TRBV28	NA	many	TRBJ2-3	CASIPRGGGTDTQYF	TGTGCCAGCATCCCCCGCGGAGGGGGCACAGATACGCAGTATTTT
TRBV11-2	TRBD2	few	TRBJ2-7	CASSLDIQRDYEQYF	TGTGCCAGCAGCTTAGATATCCAGCGGGACTACGAGCAGTACTTC
TRBV30	TRBD2	NA	TRBJ2-1	CAWSLTSGSGNEQFF	TGTGCCTGGAGTTTGACTAGCGGGAGTGGGAATGAGCAGTTCTTC
TRBV6-5	TRBD1	NA	TRBJ2-5	CASSYSGWDRAPQETQYF	TGTGCCAGCAGTTACTCAGGGTGGGACAGGGCTCCCCAAGAGACCCAGTACTTC
TRBV7-6	NA	many	TRBJ2-2	CASSPYSAPGELFF	TGTGCCAGCAGCCCGTACTCGGCCCCCGGGGAGCTGTTTTTT
TRBV5-1	TRBD2	few	TRBJ2-1	CASSLAGATFNEQFF	TGCGCCAGCAGCTTAGCGGGAGCGACCTTCAATGAGCAGTTCTTC
TRBV4-3	NA	many	TRBJ2-2	CASSQVRGSANTGELFF	TGCGCCAGCAGCCAAGTAAGGGGATCCGCGAACACCGGGGAGCTGTTTTTT
TRBV29-1	TRBD2	NA	TRBJ2-1	CSAGGGGGRGSYNEQFF	TGCAGCGCCGGGGGGGGTGGCGGGAGGGGATCTTACAATGAGCAGTTCTTC
TRBV19	NA	few	TRBJ1-5	CASSIGRGQPQHF	TGTGCCAGTAGTATCGGGAGAGGGCAGCCCCAGCATTTT
TRBV5-1	TRBD1	NA	TRBJ2-1	CASSTPSGQVNNYNEQFF	TGCGCCAGCAGCACTCCCTCGGGACAGGTCAACAATTACAATGAGCAGTTCTTC
TRBV4-2	NA	NA	TRBJ2-7	CASSQDPEDYEQYF	TGTGCCAGCAGCCAAGATCCCGAGGACTACGAGCAGTACTTC
TRBV5-6	NA	NA	TRBJ1-1	CASSFADRNTEAFF	TGTGCCAGCAGCTTTGCCGACAGGAACACTGAAGCTTTCTTT
TRBV7-8	NA	few	TRBJ2-7	CASSLVVRGHEQYF	TGTGCCAGCAGCTTAGTCGTCCGGGGCCACGAGCAGTACTTC
TRBV28	NA	few	TRBJ1-2	CASSLGGQQINYGYTF	TGTGCCAGCAGTTTGGGGGGGCAGCAGATTAACTATGGCTACACCTTC
TRBV3-1	NA	NA	TRBJ2-3	CASSSGTLTDTQYF	TGTGCCAGCAGCTCTGGGACTCTCACAGATACGCAGTATTTT
TRBV29-1	NA	NA	TRBJ2-2	CSVEGTGWNTGELFF	TGCAGCGTTGAAGGTACAGGGTGGAACACCGGGGAGCTGTTTTTT
TRBV7-9	NA	NA	TRBJ1-6	CASSLGRRLGYNSPLHF	TGTGCCAGCAGCTTAGGCCGTCGCTTAGGGTATAATTCACCCCTCCACTTT
TRBV14	TRBD2	many	TRBJ2-5	CASSLKTSGIETQYF	TGTGCCAGCAGCCTTAAGACTAGCGGGATTGAGACCCAGTACTTC
TRBV18	NA	NA	TRBJ2-2	CASSPDGNTGELFF	TGTGCCAGCTCACCGGATGGGAACACCGGGGAGCTGTTTTTT
TRBV20-1	NA	few	TRBJ2-3	CSARGPTTSTDTQYF	TGCAGTGCTAGGGGTCCTACCACTAGCACAGATACGCAGTATTTT
TRBV20-1	NA	few	TRBJ2-5	CRCWGGSETQYF	TGCAGATGCTGGGGAGGTAGTGAGACCCAGTACTTC
TRBV20-1	NA	few	TRBJ2-2	CSAEATNTGELFF	TGCAGTGCAGAAGCGACTAACACCGGGGAGCTGTTTTTT
TRBV20-1	TRBD1	few	TRBJ2-7	CSAPGQANAYEQYF	TGCAGTGCCCCGGGACAGGCGAACGCCTACGAGCAGTACTTC
TRBV20-1	TRBD2	few	TRBJ2-3	CSARDFAGGRTDTQYF	TGCAGTGCTAGAGATTTCGCGGGAGGACGCACAGATACGCAGTATTTT
TRBV12-3/TRBV12-4	TRBD2	NA	TRBJ2-3	CASSISGSGNTQYF	TGTGCCAGCAGTATAAGCGGGAGTGGAAATACGCAGTATTTT
TRBV18	TRBD2	NA	TRBJ2-1	CASSTGLADYNEQFF	TGTGCCAGCTCAACTGGACTAGCGGATTACAATGAGCAGTTCTTC
TRBV18	TRBD2	few	TRBJ2-1	CASSPGTSNYNEQFF	TGTGCCAGCTCACCGGGGACTAGCAACTACAATGAGCAGTTCTTC
TRBV29-1	NA	many	TRBJ2-5	CSVVWPQETQYF	TGCAGCGTGGTTTGGCCCCAAGAGACCCAGTACTTC
TRBV20-1	NA	many	TRBJ2-7	CSARGGVYEQYF	TGCAGTGCTAGAGGGGGGGTCTACGAGCAGTACTTC